This T cell receptor (beta chain) was profiled in a study of CD8+ T cells in alopecia areata. Study-level results: Many expanded lesional clones remained in scalp and blood on tofacitinib. Scalp clonality, along with expanded CD8+ clones among the top 100, was significantly decreased by tofacitinib. Normal-skin resident alphabeta T cells also appear among scalp sample sequences.

This clone was seen only a few times. What it binds is unknown. The CDR3 loop spans 16 amino acids. The V gene end was trimmed by 3 bases and the J gene end by 3 bases; junction bases not matched to a gene: 7. CDR1 LNHDA and CDR2 SQIVND come from the germline V gene (reference sequence). The treatment was: oral pan-JAK inhibitor, 5-10 mg twice daily. Sorting from PBMCs produced CD4+ and CD8+ T cells. Isolated RNA was reverse transcribed into cDNA used as the sequencing template. Using immunoSEQ multiplex PCR, the repertoire was profiled, and TCRdb retains in-frame clones only, with some absent. The sample has under 150,000 clones, 50% to 65% seen once; the top ten hold 3% to 4%.

This sample comprised CD4+ T cells sorted from blood, obtained at week 24, from a patient treated with tofacitinib. This receptor was taken from a human donor with alopecia areata. The rearrangement joins TRBV19 to TRBJ2-1; 8 bases match TRBD2. CDR3 in amino acids: CASSISGLVNYNEQFF. CDR3 nucleotides: TGTGCCAGTAGTATCTCGGGACTAGTTAACTACAATGAGCAGTTCTTC. Combining the CDR3 with reference TRBV19 and TRBJ2-1 gives the whole variable domain DGGITQSPKYLFRKEGQNVTLSCEQNLNHDAMYWYRQDPGQGLRLIYYSQIVNDFQKGDIAEGYSVSREKKESFPLTVTSAQKNPTAFYLCASSISGLVNYNEQFFGPGTRLTVL.